This T cell receptor beta chain was recovered during a study of T cell responses to AZD1222 COVID-19 vaccine. Study results and limitations: In all cases, repertoires were sampled only after the peak T cell response. Spike-specific TCR breadth and depth both grew after two AZD1222 doses.

The CDR3 totals 15 residues. V was pared by 6 bases and J by 0 bases, with 14 bases between. Germline CDR1 reads MNHEY; CDR2 reads SVGAGI. Measured with immunoSEQ multiplex PCR; TCRdb has only the in-frame clones, and not every one. This sample yields 130,000 to 150,000 clones, of which approximately 90% are seen a single time; around 3.5% belongs to the top ten. On this clone itself: Its antigen is undetermined.

The origin of this receptor is an adult in good health. Source: peripheral blood, taken on day 0 of AZD1222 vaccination. The V gene is TRBV6-5, the J gene TRBJ1-1; perhaps TRBD1 as D (6 bases). The CDR3 here is CASRLTGLMNTEAFF. The DNA for the CDR3 is TGTGCCAGCAGACTGACAGGACTAATGAACACTGAAGCTTTCTTT.